These 32 T cell receptor beta chains originate from one sample sequenced in a study of glioma-infiltrating T cells after dendritic cell vaccination (dated by TCRdb to the mid-2010s). Library construction relied on the immunoSEQ multiplex PCR assay. Held by TCRdb, this immuneACCESS table contains in-frame sequences only and omits some clones. Under half of the omission traces to an unresolved V gene where checked; the cause of the rest is unknown. This sample has approximately 46,000 clones in its table, and approximately 90% of those were observed once. The ten biggest clones cover around 5% of the sample. The sample's time point label is to be understood as: after dendritic cell vaccination, including at tumor progression/relapse. This sample comprised blood, obtained after dendritic cell vaccination. The source is a human donor with glioblastoma.

The chain is built from TRBV28 and TRBJ2-3, with a possible D match to TRBD2 (7 bases). V lost 6 bases and J lost 6, with 19 bases in between. CDR1 and CDR2 from the germline V gene are MDHEN and SYDVKM. There are 15 residues in the CDR3. The CDR3 sequence is CASRSGRGALDTQYF. CDR3 bases: TGTGCCAGCAGGTCGGGGAGGGGGGCACTGGATACGCAGTATTTT.

The chain has TRBV2 and TRBJ1-5; TRBD1 is a possible D gene (5 bases). V was trimmed by 5 bases and J by 1 base, leaving 21 bases between them. CDR3 length: 18 residues. CDR1 is SNHLY, CDR2 FYNNEI, per germline. CDR3 protein: CASSSARWEGLSNQPQHF. The CDR3 DNA sequence: TGTGCCAGCAGTTCGGCCCGTTGGGAGGGGTTGAGCAATCAGCCCCAGCATTTT.

This chain connects TRBV27 to TRBJ2-7; maybe TRBD2 (6 bases). CDR1 is MNHEY and CDR2 is SMNVEV in the germline V gene (reference sequence). The CDR3 is made up of 15 amino acids. V lost 2 bases and J lost 3, with 14 bases in between. CDR3 bases: TGTGCCAGCAGTTTAGATGCTCGGGAGATCTACGAGCAGTACTTC. Translated, it gives CASSLDAREIYEQYF.

The V and J genes are TRBV10-3 and TRBJ2-2; D unclear. CDR1 ENHRY and CDR2 SYGVKD come from the germline V gene. Deletions cut 2 bases from V and 1 base from J, with 5 bases between. The CDR3 contains 14 residues. The CDR3 DNA reads as TGTGCCATCAGTGAGCCTAGGAACACCGGGGAGCTGTTTTTT. This encodes CAISEPRNTGELFF.

This chain uses TRBV28 with TRBJ1-2, with TRBD1 as a possible D gene (5 bases). Deletions cut 2 bases from V and 8 bases from J, with 12 bases between. Germline CDR1 is MDHEN and CDR2 is SYDVKM. The CDR3 has 13 amino acids. CDR3 sequence reads: CASSLEEGRGYTF. CDR3 in DNA: TGTGCCAGCAGTTTAGAGGAGGGGAGGGGCTACACCTTC.

The rearrangement links TRBV27 to TRBJ2-1; 12 bases fit TRBD2. The junction had 3 bases not matched to a gene; V was cut back by 2 bases and J by 7 bases. The CDR3 contains 15 residues. Germline assignment: CDR1 MNHEY and CDR2 SMNVEV (reference sequence). CDR3 sequence (DNA): TGTGCCAGCAGTTTAGCTCTAGCGGGAGGGAATGAGCAGTTCTTC. Translating it yields CASSLALAGGNEQFF.

This sequence joins TRBV5-1 and TRBJ2-5; 9 bases agree with TRBD1. With the DNA end fitting TRBJ2-7 better, the J assignment may be wrong. The germline V gene encodes CDR1 SGHRS and CDR2 YFSETQ. This CDR3 region has 14 residues. The CDR3 DNA reads as TGCGCCAGCAGCAGCGGGACAGGGAACTACGAGCAGTACTTC. Its protein product is CASSSGTGNYEQYF.

The CDR3 region is CSVTAQGFEQYF. The CDR3 nucleotides are TGCAGCGTAACCGCTCAGGGGTTCGAGCAGTACTTC. J is TRBJ2-7 and V is TRBV29-1, with a weak D call TRBD1 (6 bases). The germline V gene encodes CDR1 SQVTM and CDR2 ANQGSEA. The length of the CDR3 is 12 residues. V was cut by 6 bases and J by 6 bases, with 15 bases left in between.

The chain is built from TRBV30 and TRBJ2-1; 10 bases align to TRBD2. Germline CDR1 GTSNPN, CDR2 SVGIG (reference sequence). The V and J ends lost 4 bases and 4 bases, in that order; junction bases with no gene match: 7. The CDR3 length is 15 residues. For the CDR3, the DNA is TGTGCCTGGAAAATTTCAGCGGGAGGGTACAATGAGCAGTTCTTC. It encodes CAWKISAGGYNEQFF.

The chain combines TRBV9 with TRBJ2-1; the D is unclear. Per the germline V gene, CDR1 is SGDLS and CDR2 is YYNGEE. The CDR3 runs to 15 residues. V lost 4 bases and J 4 bases, leaving 15 bases between the germline ends. The CDR3 DNA sequence: TGTGCCAGCAGCTCCTCTATCACTATTTACAATGAGCAGTTCTTC. This codes for CASSSSITIYNEQFF.

The chain uses TRBV2 and TRBJ1-5; 7 bases agree with TRBD1. With V trimmed by 4 bases and J by 5 bases, 5 bases remained unmatched. CDR3 size: 14 residues. Germline-derived CDR1 and CDR2 are SNHLY and FYNNEI. The CDR3 nucleotides read TGTGCCAGCAGTGCTGACAGGGAATATCAGCCCCAGCATTTT. This translates into CASSADREYQPQHF.

The rearrangement joins TRBV7-2 to TRBJ2-3; 8 bases line up with TRBD2. The J segment lost 6 bases and the V segment lost 5 bases, leaving 10 bases of the junction unmatched. The CDR3 is made up of 15 amino acids. Germline values: CDR1 SGHTA, CDR2 FQGNSA. The CDR3 DNA follows: TGTGCCAGCAGCCCTTTAGCGGGGTTGGGGGATACGCAGTATTTT. It translates to CASSPLAGLGDTQYF.

The J gene is TRBJ2-2, the V gene TRBV7-2, with D maybe TRBD2 (5 bases). V shed 9 bases and J shed 1 base, with 9 bases lying between them. The CDR3 consists of 13 residues. Germline lookup yields CDR1 SGHTA and CDR2 FQGNSA. The CDR3 nucleotides are TGTGCCAGGGAGGCGGAGAACACCGGGGAGCTGTTTTTT. Translating it yields CAREAENTGELFF. The whole variable domain, filled in from reference TRBV7-2 and TRBJ2-2, reads GAGVSQSPSNKVTEKGKDVELRCDPISGHTALYWYRQSLGQGLEFLIYFQGNSAPDKSGLPSDRFSAERTGGSVSTLTIQRTQQEDSAVYLCAREAENTGELFFGEGSRLTVL.

CDR3 protein: CASSQVQKVSYEQYF. The CDR3 bases are TGCGCCAGCAGCCAAGTACAGAAGGTTTCCTACGAGCAGTACTTC. The chain combines TRBV4-1 with TRBJ2-7; no clear D gene. This CDR3 has 15 amino acids. Germline CDR1 MGHRA, CDR2 YSYEKL. The V gene lost 1 base and the J gene lost 1 base, with 11 bases spanning the gap.

The rearrangement links TRBV4-1 to TRBJ2-7; 7 bases align to TRBD1. Germline assignment: CDR1 MGHRA and CDR2 YSYEKL. Trimming at V came to 0 bases and at J to 3 bases, leaving 8 bases not matched to a gene. This CDR3 has 16 amino acids. This CDR3 is CASSQEADWTGYEQYF. The CDR3 DNA reads TGCGCCAGCAGCCAAGAGGCCGATTGGACAGGCTACGAGCAGTACTTC.

This chain's CDR3 is CATSKRGLGNTEAFF. The CDR3 coding sequence is TGCGCCACTTCAAAGAGGGGGCTGGGGAACACTGAAGCTTTCTTT. The gene calls are TRBV4-1 and TRBJ1-1; TRBD1 agrees at 7 bases. The length of the CDR3 is 15 residues. The junction had 12 bases not matched to a gene; V was cut back by 10 bases and J by 1 base. Germline-derived CDR1 and CDR2 are MGHRA and YSYEKL.

This chain links TRBV5-8 with TRBJ2-4; 8 nucleotides line up with TRBD2. The CDR3 has 17 amino acids. CDR1 is SGHTS and CDR2 is YDEGEE in the germline V gene. With V trimmed by 1 base and J by 0 bases, 6 bases remained unmatched. CDR3 bases: TGTGCCAGCAGCTTGACCGGGACTAGTAGAGCCAAAAACATTCAGTACTTC. This codes for CASSLTGTSRAKNIQYF.

The chain has TRBV10-1 and TRBJ2-1; D not certain. With 1 base removed from V and 0 bases from J, the gap between germline ends came to 10 bases. CDR1 is WNHNN, CDR2 SYGVQD, per germline (reference sequence). The CDR3 spans 16 residues. The CDR3 is CASSEYPRSSYNEQFF. The CDR3 nucleotides read TGCGCCAGCAGTGAGTATCCGCGGAGCTCCTACAATGAGCAGTTCTTC.

This rearrangement joins TRBV5-7 to TRBJ2-7; TRBD2 matches 7 bases. TRBV5-7 belongs to the ORF category, with a function that is uncertain. V lost 6 bases, J lost 7 bases, and 16 bases stayed unmatched. The CDR3 spans 15 residues. The CDR3 reads CASTFGGWATEEQYF. DNA for the CDR3: TGTGCCAGCACCTTCGGGGGGTGGGCGACAGAAGAGCAGTACTTC.

The J gene is TRBJ1-2, the V gene TRBV19; no firm D call. CDR1 and CDR2 (germline): LNHDA, SQIVND (reference sequence). The CDR3 length is 17 residues. V shed 1 base and J shed 0 bases, with 15 bases lying between them. The chain's CDR3 is CASSIGVRSLTNYGYTF. The CDR3 bases are TGTGCCAGTAGTATAGGAGTAAGATCCTTGACTAACTATGGCTACACCTTC.

This rearrangement joins TRBV27 to TRBJ2-7; D may be TRBD1 (7 bases). Per germline, CDR1 MNHEY and CDR2 SMNVEV (reference sequence). The CDR3 consists of 14 residues. The V gene lost 5 bases and the J gene lost 5 bases, with 16 bases spanning the gap. This CDR3 reads CASSPGGRGNEQYF. CDR3 nucleotides: TGTGCCAGCAGTCCCGGGGGCAGGGGGAACGAGCAGTACTTC.

The V gene is TRBV5-1, the J gene TRBJ1-4, with a tentative D call TRBD1 (5 bases). This CDR3 is built from 15 residues. Per germline, CDR1 SGHRS and CDR2 YFSETQ. V lost 4 bases, J lost 6 bases, and 16 bases lay in between. The CDR3 region has the DNA TGCGCCAGCAGCCAGGGTGGCAGGAACGATGAAAAACTGTTTTTT. This codes for CASSQGGRNDEKLFF. The whole variable domain, remainder taken from reference TRBV5-1 and TRBJ1-4, is KAGVTQTPRYLIKTRGQQVTLSCSPISGHRSVSWYQQTPGQGLQFLFEYFSETQRNKGNFPGRFSGRQFSNSRSEMNVSTLELGDSALYLCASSQGGRNDEKLFFGSGTQLSVL.

To note about this clone: The identical CDR3 is also encoded by other nucleotide sequences in the sample. V is TRBV7-9 and J is TRBJ1-2; D not certain. CDR3 length: 14 amino acids. V dropped 1 base and J dropped 5 bases, with 11 bases sitting between them. Germline-derived CDR1 and CDR2 are SEHNR and FQNEAQ (reference sequence). The CDR3 here is CASSLELLNYGYTF. The CDR3 DNA is TGTGCCAGCAGCTTAGAGCTACTAAATTATGGCTACACCTTC.

The chain links TRBV5-1 to TRBJ2-3, with a tentative D call TRBD2 (7 bases). The CDR3 spans 15 residues. The germline V and J ends were trimmed by 0 bases and 6 bases, with 14 bases remaining between them. Germline-derived CDR1 and CDR2 are SGHRS and YFSETQ. CDR3 loop: CASSLDRGAYDTQYF. The DNA of the CDR3 is TGCGCCAGCAGCTTGGATCGGGGGGCGTACGATACGCAGTATTTT. Looking up the rest from reference TRBV5-1 and TRBJ2-3 gives the full variable domain: KAGVTQTPRYLIKTRGQQVTLSCSPISGHRSVSWYQQTPGQGLQFLFEYFSETQRNKGNFPGRFSGRQFSNSRSEMNVSTLELGDSALYLCASSLDRGAYDTQYFGPGTRLTVL.

As DNA, the CDR3 is TGTGCCATCAGGGGTACCGGACAGGGAAACACTGAAGCTTTCTTT. The encoded protein is CAIRGTGQGNTEAFF. V gene TRBV10-3 combines with J gene TRBJ1-1; 8 bases line up with TRBD1. This CDR3 region has 15 residues. The germline V gene encodes CDR1 ENHRY and CDR2 SYGVKD. Trimming at V came to 6 bases and at J to 2 bases, leaving 8 bases not matched to a gene.

The chain combines TRBV29-1 with TRBJ2-7, with D tentatively TRBD2 (6 bases). The ends were cut back, 6 bases at V and 1 base at J, with 13 bases in the middle. CDR1 is SQVTM and CDR2 is ANQGSEA in the germline V gene. This CDR3 is 13 amino acids long. The CDR3 nucleotides read TGCAGCGTGGAGGAGGGATTATCCTACGAGCAGTACTTC. Amino acids: CSVEEGLSYEQYF.

This chain joins TRBV7-9 and TRBJ2-2, with no clear D. This CDR3 is built from 17 residues. Between the trimmed V and J ends, which lost 4 bases and 2 bases, there was a span of 17 bases. Germline CDR1 and CDR2: SEHNR and FQNEAQ (reference sequence). The CDR3 protein is CASSSLRSKRNTGELFF. The CDR3 region has the DNA TGTGCCAGCAGCTCCCTCCGGTCCAAACGAAACACCGGGGAGCTGTTTTTT.

This clone showed up just once. The rearrangement joins TRBV27 to TRBJ2-3; D might be TRBD2 (6 bases). The V gene's germline CDR1 is MNHEY and CDR2 SMNVEV (reference sequence). V was clipped by 8 bases and J by 2 bases, with 14 bases between them. The CDR3 totals 14 residues. The CDR3 here is CASGAGTFTDTQYF. The DNA for the CDR3 is TGTGCCAGCGGGGCGGGGACCTTCACAGATACGCAGTATTTT.

The rearrangement uses TRBV6-6 and TRBJ1-5; 10 bases match TRBD1. The J segment lost 5 bases and the V segment lost 6 bases, leaving 1 base of the junction unmatched. Germline CDR1 and CDR2: MNHNY and SVGAGI (reference sequence). There are 13 residues in the CDR3. DNA for the CDR3: TGTGCCAGCAGGGACAGGGGGTATCAGCCCCAGCATTTT. Amino acid sequence: CASRDRGYQPQHF.

The V and J genes are TRBV7-6 and TRBJ1-5; TRBD1 aligns across 7 bases. The CDR3 totals 15 residues. V trimming: 1 base; J trimming: 1 base; junction bases outside the gene matches: 1. Germline lookup yields CDR1 SGHVS and CDR2 FNYEAQ. CDR3 region: CASSLGTGSNQPQHF. The CDR3 DNA reads as TGTGCCAGCAGCTTAGGGACAGGCAGCAATCAGCCCCAGCATTTT.

J is TRBJ2-3 and V is TRBV18; no firm D call. Germline V gives CDR1 KGHSH, CDR2 LQKENI. The V gene lost 4 bases and the J gene lost 0 bases, with 14 bases spanning the gap. The CDR3 contains 16 residues. DNA of the CDR3: TGTGCCAGCTCACTCGGATACAGTCCAAGCACAGATACGCAGTATTTT. Translation: CASSLGYSPSTDTQYF.

This clone came up once. The chain combines TRBV27 with TRBJ2-1; no clear D. Trimming stripped 6 bases from V and 4 bases from J, with 13 bases between. The CDR3 sequence is 14 residues long. Germline V gene data show CDR1 as MNHEY and CDR2 as SMNVEV (reference sequence). In DNA form, the CDR3 reads TGTGCCAGCAGAAGTAGGCTCGGGTACAATGAGCAGTTCTTC. Protein: CASRSRLGYNEQFF.